This T cell receptor (beta chain) was profiled in a study of T cell clonality in common variable immunodeficiency. This clone was seen at least ten times. The read falls 3 residues short of the CDR3 end, and the missing part is taken from the germline J gene. Method: immunoSEQ multiplex PCR; TCRdb's copy keeps in-frame clones and lacks some. There are tens of thousands of clones in the sample, none observed a single time. The germline gives CDR1 GTSNPN, CDR2 SVGIG (reference sequence). Trimming cost V 1 base and J 4 bases, with 5 bases left between them. The CDR3 has 11 amino acids. The receptor was isolated from a person aged 18 to 70 in good health. Sequences were obtained from peripheral blood mononuclear cells. V gene TRBV30 combines with J gene TRBJ2-7, with D unclear. CDR3 residues: CAWSASYEQYF. Partial CDR3 DNA: TGTGCCTGGAGTGCTAGTTACGAG.